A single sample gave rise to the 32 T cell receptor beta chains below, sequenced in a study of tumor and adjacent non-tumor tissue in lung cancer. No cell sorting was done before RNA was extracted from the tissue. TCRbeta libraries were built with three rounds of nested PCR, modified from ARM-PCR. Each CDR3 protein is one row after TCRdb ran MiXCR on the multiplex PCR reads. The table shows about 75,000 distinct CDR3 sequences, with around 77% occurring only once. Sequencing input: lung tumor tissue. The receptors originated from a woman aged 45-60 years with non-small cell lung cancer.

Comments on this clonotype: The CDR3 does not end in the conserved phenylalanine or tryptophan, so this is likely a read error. As DNA, the CDR3 is TGTACCAGCAGCCGGACGGGGGCGGCCTCCTACGAGCAGTACTTA. Its protein is CTSSRTGAASYEQYL. The gene calls are TRBV11-1 and TRBJ2-7; D possibly matches TRBD1 or TRBD2 (6 bases each). This CDR3 is built from 15 residues. Germline V gene lookup returns CDR1 SGHAT and CDR2 FQDESV (reference sequence).

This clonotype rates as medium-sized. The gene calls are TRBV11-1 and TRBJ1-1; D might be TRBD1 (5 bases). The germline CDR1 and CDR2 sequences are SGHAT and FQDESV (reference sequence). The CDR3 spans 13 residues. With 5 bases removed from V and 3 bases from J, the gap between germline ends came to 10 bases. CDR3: CASSRGFDTEAFF. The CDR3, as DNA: TGTGCCAGCAGCAGGGGTTTCGACACTGAAGCTTTCTTT.

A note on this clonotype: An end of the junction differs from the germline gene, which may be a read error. Here the CDR3 reads CASSMQGEQFF. The CDR3 bases are TGTGCTAGCAGCATGCAAGGAGAGCAGTTCTTC. The chain has TRBV12-3 or TRBV12-4 and TRBJ2-1; unclear D gene. The CDR3 contains 11 residues.

CDR3 in DNA: TGTGCCAGCAGCAAGGGATTAGCGGGAGGAGCCGGGGCCAACGTCCTGACTTTC. Its translation: CASSKGLAGGAGANVLTF. The J gene is TRBJ2-6, the V gene TRBV5-4; 10 nucleotides line up with TRBD2. J was trimmed by 4 bases and V by 4 bases; bases with no gene match: 11. Per the germline V gene, CDR1 is SGHNT and CDR2 is YYREEE (reference sequence). The CDR3 runs 18 residues.

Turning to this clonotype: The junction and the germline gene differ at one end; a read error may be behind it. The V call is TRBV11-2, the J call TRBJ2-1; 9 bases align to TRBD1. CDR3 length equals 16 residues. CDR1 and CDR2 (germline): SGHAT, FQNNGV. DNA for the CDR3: TGTGCCAGTAGCTTGGAATGGGGACAGGGATTCACTGAGCAGTTCTTC. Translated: CASSLEWGQGFTEQFF.

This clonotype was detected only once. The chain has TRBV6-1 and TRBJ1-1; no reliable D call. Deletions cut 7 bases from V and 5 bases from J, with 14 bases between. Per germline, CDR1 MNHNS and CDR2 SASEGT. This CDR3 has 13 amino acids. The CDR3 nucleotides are TGTGCCAGCATGTACAGACGGGGAACTGAAGCTTTCTTT. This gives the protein CASMYRRGTEAFF.

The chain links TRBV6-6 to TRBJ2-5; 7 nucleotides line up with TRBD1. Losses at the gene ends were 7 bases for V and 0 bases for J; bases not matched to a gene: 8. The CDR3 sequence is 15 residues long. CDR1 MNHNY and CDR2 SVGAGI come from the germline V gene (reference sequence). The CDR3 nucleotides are TGTGCCAGCAACCCGGGACAGTTCTACCAAGAGACCCAGTACTTC. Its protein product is CASNPGQFYQETQYF.

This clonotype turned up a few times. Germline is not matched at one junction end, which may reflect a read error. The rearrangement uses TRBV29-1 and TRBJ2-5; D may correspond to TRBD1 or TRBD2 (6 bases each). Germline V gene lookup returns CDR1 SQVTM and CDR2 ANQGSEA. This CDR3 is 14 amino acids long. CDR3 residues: CSGAGDGDLWAQYF. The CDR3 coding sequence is TGTAGCGGCGCAGGGGATGGGGATCTTTGGGCCCAGTACTTC.

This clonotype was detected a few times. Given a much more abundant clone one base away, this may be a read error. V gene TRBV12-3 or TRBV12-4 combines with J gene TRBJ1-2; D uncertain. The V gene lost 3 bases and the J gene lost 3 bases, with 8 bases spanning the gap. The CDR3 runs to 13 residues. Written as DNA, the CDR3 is TGTGCCAGCAGTTTGGGATATTACTATGGCTACACCTTC. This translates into CASSLGYYYGYTF.

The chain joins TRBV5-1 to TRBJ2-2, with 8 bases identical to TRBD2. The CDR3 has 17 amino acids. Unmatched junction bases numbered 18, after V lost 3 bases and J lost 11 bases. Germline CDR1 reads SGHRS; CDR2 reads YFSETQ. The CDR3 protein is CASSYSLGTSGTDELFF. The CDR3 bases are TGCGCCAGCAGCTACAGCCTCGGTACTAGCGGCACCGATGAGCTGTTTTTT.

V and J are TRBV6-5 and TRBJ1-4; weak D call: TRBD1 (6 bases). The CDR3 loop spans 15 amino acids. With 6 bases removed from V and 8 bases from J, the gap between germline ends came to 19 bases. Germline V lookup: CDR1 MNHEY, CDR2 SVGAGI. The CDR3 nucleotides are TGTGCCAGCAGACTAAAGTGGCAGGGGCCCGAAAAACTGTTTTTT. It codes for CASRLKWQGPEKLFF.

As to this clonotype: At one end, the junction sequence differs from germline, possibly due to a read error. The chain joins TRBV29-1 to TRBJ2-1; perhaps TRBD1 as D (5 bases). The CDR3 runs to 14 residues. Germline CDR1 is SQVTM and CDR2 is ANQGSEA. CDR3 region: CCCDGAGLYSEQFF. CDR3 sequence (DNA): TGCTGCTGCGATGGGGCAGGCCTATACAGTGAGCAATTCTTC.

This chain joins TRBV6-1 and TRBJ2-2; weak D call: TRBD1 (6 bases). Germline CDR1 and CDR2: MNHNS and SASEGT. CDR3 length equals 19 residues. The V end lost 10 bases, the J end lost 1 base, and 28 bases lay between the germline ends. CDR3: CANSETGLGKNLNTGELFF. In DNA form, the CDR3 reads TGTGCCAACAGCGAGACAGGACTTGGGAAGAACTTGAACACCGGGGAGCTGTTTTTT.

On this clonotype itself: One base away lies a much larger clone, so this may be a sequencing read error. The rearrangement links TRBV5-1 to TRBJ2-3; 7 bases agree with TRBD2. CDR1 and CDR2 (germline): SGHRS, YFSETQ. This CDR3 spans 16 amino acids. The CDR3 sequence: CASSLDGGRSRDRQYF. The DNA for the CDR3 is TGCGCCAGCAGCTTGGATGGCGGGAGAAGTCGAGATAGGCAGTATTTT.

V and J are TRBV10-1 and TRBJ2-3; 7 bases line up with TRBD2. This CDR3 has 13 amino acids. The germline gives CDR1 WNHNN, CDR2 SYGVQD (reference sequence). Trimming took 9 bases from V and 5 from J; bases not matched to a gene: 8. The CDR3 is CARRASGVDTQYF. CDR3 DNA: TGCGCCAGGAGGGCCAGCGGGGTAGATACGCAGTATTTT.

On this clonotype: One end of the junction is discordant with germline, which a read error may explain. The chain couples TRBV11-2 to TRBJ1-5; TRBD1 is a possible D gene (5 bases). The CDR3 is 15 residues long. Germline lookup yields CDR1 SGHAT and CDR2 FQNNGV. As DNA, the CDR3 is TGTGCCAGCAGTTGGGGCGGTTATAGCTATCAGTCCCAGCATTTT. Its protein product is CASSWGGYSYQSQHF.

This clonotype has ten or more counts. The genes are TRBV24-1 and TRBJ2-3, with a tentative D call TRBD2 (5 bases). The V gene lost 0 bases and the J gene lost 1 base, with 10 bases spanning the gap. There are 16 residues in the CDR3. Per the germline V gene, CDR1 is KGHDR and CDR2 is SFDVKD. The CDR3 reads CATSDLQYGGTDTQYF. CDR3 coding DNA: TGTGCCACCAGTGATTTGCAATACGGGGGCACAGATACGCAGTATTTT.

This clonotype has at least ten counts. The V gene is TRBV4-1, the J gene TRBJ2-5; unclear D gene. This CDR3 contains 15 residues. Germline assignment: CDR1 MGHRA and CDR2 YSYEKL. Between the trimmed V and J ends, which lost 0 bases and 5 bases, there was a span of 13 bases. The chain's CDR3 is CASSQDRNPHETQYF. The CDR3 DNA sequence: TGCGCCAGCAGCCAAGATCGTAACCCGCACGAGACCCAGTACTTC.

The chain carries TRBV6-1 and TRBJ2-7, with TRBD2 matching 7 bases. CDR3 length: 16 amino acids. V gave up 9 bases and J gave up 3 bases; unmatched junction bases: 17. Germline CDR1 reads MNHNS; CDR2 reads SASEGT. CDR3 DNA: TGTGCCAGTAGTCCCGTTGTAGCGGGCGGGGACTACGAGCAGTACTTC. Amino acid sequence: CASSPVVAGGDYEQYF.

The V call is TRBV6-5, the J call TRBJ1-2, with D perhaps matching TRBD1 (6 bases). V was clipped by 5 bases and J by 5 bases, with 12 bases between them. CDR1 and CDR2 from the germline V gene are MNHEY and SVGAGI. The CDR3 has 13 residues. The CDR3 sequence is CASSIQGIYGYTF. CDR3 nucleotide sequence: TGTGCCAGCAGTATTCAGGGGATATATGGCTACACCTTC.

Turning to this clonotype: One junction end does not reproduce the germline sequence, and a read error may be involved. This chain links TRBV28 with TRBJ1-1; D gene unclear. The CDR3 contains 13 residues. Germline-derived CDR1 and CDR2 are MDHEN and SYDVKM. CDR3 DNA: TGTGTCAGCAGTTTATTTCCCGCAACTGAAACTTTCTTT. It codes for CVSSLFPATETFF.

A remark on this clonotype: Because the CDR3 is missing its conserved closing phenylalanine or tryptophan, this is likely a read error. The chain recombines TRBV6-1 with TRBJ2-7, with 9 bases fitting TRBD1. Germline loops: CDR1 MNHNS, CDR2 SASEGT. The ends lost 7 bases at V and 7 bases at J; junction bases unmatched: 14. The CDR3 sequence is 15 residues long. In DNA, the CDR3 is TGTGCCAGCAATGACACTCCGGACAGGGGAAGGGAGCAGTACTCC. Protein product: CASNDTPDRGREQYS.

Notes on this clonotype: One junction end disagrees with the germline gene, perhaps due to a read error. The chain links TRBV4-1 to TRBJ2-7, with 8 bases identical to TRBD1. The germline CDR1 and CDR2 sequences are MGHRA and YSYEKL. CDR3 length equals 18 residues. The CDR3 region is CASSQAGVVGQENYEHYF. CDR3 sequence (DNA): TGCGCCAGCAGCCAAGCCGGAGTTGTGGGACAGGAGAACTACGAGCATTATTTC.

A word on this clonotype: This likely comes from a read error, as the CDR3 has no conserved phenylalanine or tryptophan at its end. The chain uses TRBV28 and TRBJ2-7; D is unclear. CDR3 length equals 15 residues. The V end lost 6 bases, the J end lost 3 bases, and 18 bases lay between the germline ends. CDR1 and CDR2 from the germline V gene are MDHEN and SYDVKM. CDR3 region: CASRFSGRSYYEQYI. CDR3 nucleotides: TGTGCCAGCAGATTCTCAGGACGGAGCTACTACGAGCAGTACATC.

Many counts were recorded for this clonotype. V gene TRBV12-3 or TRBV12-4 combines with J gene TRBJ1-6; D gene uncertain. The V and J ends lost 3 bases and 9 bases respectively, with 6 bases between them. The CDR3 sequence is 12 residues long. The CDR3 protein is CASSLLGSPLHF. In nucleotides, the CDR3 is TGTGCCAGCAGTTTGTTAGGTTCACCCCTCCACTTT.

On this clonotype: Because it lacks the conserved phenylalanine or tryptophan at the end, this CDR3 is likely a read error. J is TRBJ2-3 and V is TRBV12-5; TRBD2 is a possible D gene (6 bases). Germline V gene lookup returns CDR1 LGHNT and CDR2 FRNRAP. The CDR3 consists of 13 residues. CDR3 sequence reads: CPSSDGSIDTQYL. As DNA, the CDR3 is TGTCCTAGTAGCGACGGGAGTATCGATACGCAGTATCTT.

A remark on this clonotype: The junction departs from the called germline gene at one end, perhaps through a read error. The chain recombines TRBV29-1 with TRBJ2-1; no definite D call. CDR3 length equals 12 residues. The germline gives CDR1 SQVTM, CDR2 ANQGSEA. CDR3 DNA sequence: TGCAGCGTTGAAGAAAAAGGGCTGGAGCACTTCTTC. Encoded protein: CSVEEKGLEHFF.

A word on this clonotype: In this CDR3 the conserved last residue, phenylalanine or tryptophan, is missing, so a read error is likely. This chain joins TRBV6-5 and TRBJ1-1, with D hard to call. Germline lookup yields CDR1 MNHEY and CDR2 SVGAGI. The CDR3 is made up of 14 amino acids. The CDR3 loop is CVSSYGGRNTEAFY. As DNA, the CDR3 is TGTGTCAGCAGTTACGGCGGGAGGAACACTGAAGCTTTCTAT.

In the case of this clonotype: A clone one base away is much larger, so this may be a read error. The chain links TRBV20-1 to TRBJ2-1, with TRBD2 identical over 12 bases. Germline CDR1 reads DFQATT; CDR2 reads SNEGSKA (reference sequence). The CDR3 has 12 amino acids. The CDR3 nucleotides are TGCAGAGGACTAGCGGGGAACAATGAGCAGTCCTTC. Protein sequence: CRGLAGNNEQSF.

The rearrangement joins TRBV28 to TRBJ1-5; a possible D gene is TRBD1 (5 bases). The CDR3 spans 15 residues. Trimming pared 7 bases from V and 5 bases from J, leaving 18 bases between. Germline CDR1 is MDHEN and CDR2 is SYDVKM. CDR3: CASNFPGAGYQPQHF. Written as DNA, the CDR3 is TGTGCCAGCAATTTCCCCGGGGCAGGGTATCAGCCCCAGCATTTT.

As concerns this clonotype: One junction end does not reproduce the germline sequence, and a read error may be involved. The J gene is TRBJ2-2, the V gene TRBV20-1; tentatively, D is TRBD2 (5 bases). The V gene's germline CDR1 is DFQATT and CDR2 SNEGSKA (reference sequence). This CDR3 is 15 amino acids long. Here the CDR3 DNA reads TGCAGTGCGCACACCGTGACGGGGAATACCGGGGAGTTGTTTTTT. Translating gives CSAHTVTGNTGELFF.

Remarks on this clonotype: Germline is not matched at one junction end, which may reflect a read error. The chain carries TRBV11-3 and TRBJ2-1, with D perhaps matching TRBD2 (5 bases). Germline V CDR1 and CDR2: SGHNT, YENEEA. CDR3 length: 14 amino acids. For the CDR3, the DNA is TGTGCAAGCAGCTTCATTGACGGCGGGCCTGAGCAGTTATTC. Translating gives CASSFIDGGPEQLF.